The entry below gives a single TCR beta chain sequence along with its context. As yet, its antigen is unknown. The DNA is omitted, as the CDR3 cannot be located on it reliably, and the CDR3 follows TCRdb's listing. The data originate from a study of identical twins. Study-wide results and limits: Fewer insertions were carried by abundant cord blood beta clonotypes, but none was seen in memory repertoires. Excess sharing by twins proved weaker in beta out-of-frame sequences.

Using its own MiXCR run on the 5' RACE reads, TCRdb lists one record per CDR3 protein. The table shows some 330,000 distinct CDR3 sequences, with 7% to 9.5% occurring only once. Including both end residues, the CDR3 is 17 amino acids long. Looked up from germline, CDR1 is DFQATT and CDR2 is SNEGSKA (reference sequence). The source material was naive T cells sorted from blood. The chain uses TRBV20-1 and TRBJ2-2; the table calls TRBD2, which could not be checked here. This receptor was identified in a woman aged 50 to 60 in good health. Here the CDR3 reads CSARDVAAGRTPGSCFF.